This TCR beta chain was obtained from a study of response to subunit inactivated influenza vaccine listed by TCRdb under 2018. As for the study more broadly: The study used deep quantitative T cell receptor repertoire profiling to track responses to a trivalent subunit inactivated influenza vaccine.

V is shortened by 7 bases, J by 3 bases, and the region joining them spans 9 bases. CDR1 and CDR2 (SNHLY, FYNNEI) derive from the germline V gene. The CDR3 spans 12 residues, from the cysteine through the phenylalanine. CDR3 DNA only is kept here, 36 bases in frame from base 1. Broad study findings and their caveats: The authors proposed that each seasonal influenza vaccination may bring in only a limited number of new T cells.

Details on this clonotype: It lacks a known antigen. No much larger clonotype is one base removed from it; base qualities were not supplied.

The library came from RT-PCR. Sequencing was performed on an Illumina HiSeq 2500. TCRdb reanalyzed the raw reads on its own, using fastp at Q25 for trimming and MiXCR for clone calling, and kept in-frame beta chains. Identical CDR3 proteins give one entry, which carries the most common genes and DNA. The sample table contains about 310,000 distinct CDR3 sequences; only one count was recorded for 20% to 25% of them. Approximately 10% of the sample is held by the ten biggest clonotypes. This clonotype was obtained from a man aged 50 to 75 who received an inactivated influenza vaccine. Donor details come from another sample of the same person, matched by shared clones. The sequencing used PBMCs from blood, collected approximately 20 months after vaccination. The chain couples TRBV2 to TRBJ1-1; the D gene is possibly TRBD1, with 5 bases matching. The CDR3 reads CASIQDYTEAFF. The nucleotide sequence is TGTGCCAGCATACAGGACTACACTGAAGCTTTCTTT.